Listed below are T cell receptor beta chains from one sample, sequenced in a study of tumor-infiltrating lymphocytes in localized non-small cell lung cancer. Sequencing was performed with immunoSEQ multiplex PCR; in TCRdb, only in-frame clones are kept and a portion is missing. The table has 6,000 to 8,000 clones, roughly 70% seen once; the top ten hold 13% to 15%. Sequenced material: lung tumor tissue. These receptor sequences come from a human donor with non-small cell lung cancer. Each CDR3 is given with its conserved first and last residue. The order of the fields is clone size, V gene, D gene, CDR3 protein. The D gene is left open where the match is weak. Some rows have no size entry. The others give once, few or many, or a class for an expanded clone.

size: NA
V: TRBV5-1
D: NA
CDR3: CASSSGQDTGELFF

size: NA
V: TRBV6-1
D: NA
CDR3: CASSERGGVGEKLFF

size: medium-sized
V: TRBV6-5
D: NA
CDR3: CASRSGAGDQLFF

size: NA
V: TRBV6-6
D: NA
CDR3: CASSIGRGHPGWAFF

size: few
V: TRBV5-1
D: NA
CDR3: CASSLGTDSANTGELFF

size: NA
V: TRBV30
D: NA
CDR3: CAGKGALNTEAFF

size: NA
V: TRBV5-4
D: NA
CDR3: CASSSPLSPIGQYF

size: NA
V: TRBV7-8
D: NA
CDR3: CASSLASRSDNEQFF

size: NA
V: TRBV5-6
D: NA
CDR3: CASSSRTERNTEAFF

size: NA
V: TRBV19
D: NA
CDR3: CASSMGQGSGNSPLHF

size: few
V: TRBV7-2
D: TRBD1
CDR3: CASSLGTDLYSNQPQHF

size: NA
V: TRBV18
D: NA
CDR3: CASSKQRVSEKLFF

size: NA
V: TRBV7-3
D: NA
CDR3: CASRRGDQPQHF

size: few
V: TRBV28
D: NA
CDR3: CASSLGGELNTEAFF

size: NA
V: TRBV18
D: TRBD2
CDR3: CASSPVLAGSTDTQYF

size: NA
V: TRBV29-1
D: NA
CDR3: CSVEEGRGEKLFF

size: NA
V: TRBV18
D: NA
CDR3: CASSPLSGENYGYTF

size: NA
V: TRBV28
D: NA
CDR3: CASNRGGIYEQFF

size: NA
V: TRBV27
D: NA
CDR3: CASSPTAPSGNEQFF

size: few
V: TRBV13
D: TRBD2
CDR3: CASSPTGGSYNEQFF

size: NA
V: TRBV7-6
D: TRBD1
CDR3: CASSLGEGANTEAFF

size: few
V: TRBV5-1
D: NA
CDR3: CASSPQGESYEQYF

size: NA
V: TRBV11-2
D: NA
CDR3: CASSPRAANTGELFF

size: NA
V: TRBV13
D: NA
CDR3: CASSIGRSNQPQHF

size: NA
V: TRBV7-3
D: NA
CDR3: CASSDRTSGANVLTF

size: NA
V: TRBV2
D: NA
CDR3: CASSEGPFGEQYF

size: few
V: TRBV7-2
D: NA
CDR3: CASSLGLGAGNEQFF

size: medium-sized
V: TRBV5-1
D: TRBD1
CDR3: CASSLESGQGRSYEQYF

size: NA
V: TRBV2
D: TRBD1
CDR3: CASRRQGIAQPQHF

size: few
V: TRBV19
D: NA
CDR3: CASSRGRVDTEAFF

size: NA
V: TRBV2
D: NA
CDR3: CASSVQGYTGELFF

size: NA
V: TRBV5-6
D: NA
CDR3: CASSLPADSSGNTIYF

size: large
V: TRBV28
D: TRBD2
CDR3: CASRTGTSGGPEQFF

size: large
V: TRBV6-1
D: NA
CDR3: CASSAYAAREYGYTF

size: NA
V: TRBV7-9
D: TRBD1
CDR3: CASSLLGARGNEQYF

size: large
V: TRBV10-3
D: NA
CDR3: CAISVGGDGTEAFF

size: once
V: TRBV6-1
D: NA
CDR3: CASSLPGTMNTEAFF

size: NA
V: TRBV27
D: TRBD2
CDR3: CASSFTSGSSEQYF

size: NA
V: TRBV9
D: TRBD2
CDR3: CASSDELAGVGEQFF

size: NA
V: TRBV18
D: NA
CDR3: CASSPQGAGELFF

size: NA
V: TRBV19
D: TRBD1
CDR3: CASIRSGTGGEKLFF

size: NA
V: TRBV12-5
D: TRBD1
CDR3: CASGLVRDRGQGGCRNEKLFF

size: NA
V: TRBV5-8
D: TRBD1
CDR3: CASSRTGRYEQYF

size: NA
V: TRBV14
D: NA
CDR3: CASSPRWGAGSYNEQFF

size: few
V: TRBV7-9
D: TRBD2
CDR3: CASSLALAGGETQYF

size: NA
V: TRBV4-1
D: NA
CDR3: CASSYRDGYNSPLHF

size: NA
V: TRBV18
D: NA
CDR3: CASSPSNTIYF

size: NA
V: TRBV5-4
D: NA
CDR3: CASSWGADTEAFF

size: NA
V: TRBV7-2
D: NA
CDR3: CASSLYSGYTF

size: NA
V: TRBV7-8
D: NA
CDR3: CASSYSGRETQYF

size: NA
V: TRBV5-1
D: NA
CDR3: CASSPGGGIWQPQHF

size: few
V: TRBV7-9
D: TRBD1
CDR3: CASSATGGVSSLAKNIQYF

size: once
V: TRBV6-5
D: TRBD1
CDR3: CASSYSPGGYEQYF

size: NA
V: TRBV10-3
D: NA
CDR3: CAINPRGGSEAFF

size: NA
V: TRBV5-1
D: NA
CDR3: CASSLGFLETQYF

size: once
V: TRBV7-8
D: TRBD2
CDR3: CASSPRAGRAMETQYF

size: few
V: TRBV7-2
D: NA
CDR3: CASSAGPRWETQYF

size: NA
V: TRBV5-4
D: NA
CDR3: CASSHRRAGQETQYF

size: NA
V: TRBV30
D: NA
CDR3: CAWSVGGASYEQYF

size: NA
V: TRBV5-1
D: TRBD1
CDR3: CASRQGAGTEAFF